These T cell receptor beta chains were read from a single sample in a study of blood T cells in healthy people across ages. One entry per CDR3 protein, called by TCRdb with MiXCR from the 5' RACE reads. The data contain 550,000 to 700,000 distinct CDR3 sequences, 27% of them singletons. The sequenced sample consisted of blood. The receptors shown here come from a woman between 65 and 79 years old in good health. The conserved cysteine and the conserved F or W are not part of the CDR3 here. A D gene is named only where the DNA matches it firmly.

d_call	v_call	j_call	cdr3_aa
TRBD1	TRBV7-2	TRBJ2-2	ASSYRDRVYGELF
NA	TRBV12-5	TRBJ2-3	APGPLSTDTQY
NA	TRBV7-2	TRBJ1-1	ACSLRQGGDTEAF
TRBD1	TRBV10-3	TRBJ2-6	AISAGTAGANVLT
NA	TRBV25-1	TRBJ2-1	ASSELVPSYNEQF
NA	TRBV15	TRBJ2-5	ATSRDQLEGSGETQY
NA	TRBV20-1	TRBJ1-2	SARPEGYGYT
TRBD2	TRBV7-2	TRBJ2-5	ASSLGTSGSGGTQY
NA	TRBV20-1	TRBJ1-4	SATDNEKLF
NA	TRBV29-1	TRBJ1-1	SVGRRVVTNEAF
TRBD2	TRBV6-1	NA	ASRSPLAGAYNEQF
NA	TRBV6-1	TRBJ2-7	ASSEKGTAYEQY
NA	TRBV4-3	TRBJ2-7	ASSQDLRYYEQY
NA	TRBV5-1	TRBJ1-4	ASSLLPGINEKLF
NA	TRBV10-3	TRBJ2-7	AISEWQEQY
NA	TRBV15	TRBJ2-3	ATRWKESTDTQY
NA	TRBV11-1	TRBJ2-7	ASSQGFRSYEQY
NA	TRBV20-1	TRBJ1-2	SAREPGRGYGYT
NA	TRBV7-9	TRBJ2-5	ASSLWNEETQY
NA	TRBV29-1	TRBJ2-3	SVSGESTDTQY
TRBD1	TRBV3-1	NA	ASSLQGANRKTQY
TRBD1	TRBV7-6	TRBJ2-1	ARPFARRQGVSQF
TRBD1	TRBV20-1	NA	SARDSKGQSYEQY
NA	TRBV20-1	TRBJ2-2	SASRTGELF
NA	TRBV5-5	TRBJ2-2	ASSLWQSTGELF
TRBD1	TRBV6-5	TRBJ2-5	ASRTGTGKTQY
NA	TRBV19	TRBJ2-5	ASRGERETQY
NA	TRBV7-2	TRBJ1-1	ASSLEVANTEAF
NA	TRBV4-2	TRBJ1-1	ASSQDPLQGTEAF
TRBD1	TRBV5-1	TRBJ1-2	ASSLQGASYDGYT
TRBD2	TRBV5-1	NA	ASSLSGAEQF
NA	TRBV7-3	TRBJ1-2	ASSLYETGFPYGYT
NA	TRBV7-8	TRBJ2-7	ASSPLPLSSYEQY
TRBD2	TRBV4-2	TRBJ2-1	ASSPQGGSLAGESSYNEQF
NA	TRBV7-9	NA	ASSLGKWNEQF
NA	TRBV4-1	TRBJ1-2	ASSQVTTRTNYGYT
TRBD2	TRBV7-9	TRBJ2-3	ASSLTGLAGGPSTDTQY
NA	TRBV12-3/TRBV12-4	NA	ASSFVVRGETQY
NA	TRBV11-2	TRBJ2-5	ASSSPRDYQETQY
NA	TRBV2	TRBJ2-7	ASRQDPKSSYEQY
NA	TRBV20-1	TRBJ1-2	SANPGDYGYT
TRBD1	TRBV10-3	TRBJ2-5	AIKAGGQETQY
NA	TRBV9	TRBJ2-1	ASSVAGGQYNEQF
TRBD1	TRBV20-1	TRBJ1-2	SARDYTNTGDVEGGT
TRBD1	TRBV3-1	TRBJ1-2	ASSQVVRTGDGYT